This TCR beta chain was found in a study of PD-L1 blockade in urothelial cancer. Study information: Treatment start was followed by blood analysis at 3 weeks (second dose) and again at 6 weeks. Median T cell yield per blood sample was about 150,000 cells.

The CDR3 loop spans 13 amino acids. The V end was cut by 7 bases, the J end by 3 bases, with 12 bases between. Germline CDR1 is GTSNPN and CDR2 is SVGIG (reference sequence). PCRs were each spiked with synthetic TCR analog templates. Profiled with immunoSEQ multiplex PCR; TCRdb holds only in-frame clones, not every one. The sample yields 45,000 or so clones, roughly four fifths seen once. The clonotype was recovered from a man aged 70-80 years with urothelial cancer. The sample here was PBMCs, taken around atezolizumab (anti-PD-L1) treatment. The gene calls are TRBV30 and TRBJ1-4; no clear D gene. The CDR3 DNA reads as TGTGCCTACCAGCCAGGATCTAATGAAAAACTGTTTTTT. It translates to CAYQPGSNEKLFF.